This T cell receptor beta chain was captured by sequencing in a study of beta chain features in type 1 diabetes (dated by TCRdb to 2016 to 2018). As for the study more broadly: Mean age, gender distribution, total cell number and subset yield did not differ between patients and healthy donors. In the study, recently diagnosed type 1 diabetes patients and matched healthy donors were compared on the TCRB repertoires of their sorted circulating CD4+ T cell subsets. A total of around 110,000,000 sorted cells were examined across all samples, and a strong correlation was observed between cell number per subset and RNA yield. Regulatory and stem cell-like memory subsets were isolated from only 8 patients and 8 healthy donors, whereas naive and central memory subsets came from all 30 or so donors.

The entire amount of isolated RNA was reverse transcribed using the High Capacity cDNA Reverse Transcription Kit, so the sequenced TCRB transcripts were expressed ones. Deep immunoSEQ sequencing was applied to naive, central memory and regulatory T cell samples, giving an average of roughly 3.6 million total reads per sample. Sorted cells were lysed in RLT buffer and RNA was extracted with DNase-treated RNeasy Micro or Mini kits, depending on cell number. Each cell subset was processed separately to prevent cross-contamination, with patient and healthy donor samples processed together. The immunoSEQ multiplex PCR was used to amplify TCRB sequences from cDNA, generating 87-bp fragments that spanned the CDR3 region. Sequencing of the amplicons was done on the Illumina HiSeq platform. The authors' pipeline ran thus. PCR bias was computationally corrected using synthetic template baselines, reads within Hamming distance 2 were collapsed, and singletons that could not be merged were discarded. Reads were aligned against IMGT so that V, D and J genes, CDR3 length and insertions or deletions at six rearrangement sites could be assigned. Within each subset, clonotype counts were normalized to sorted cell number, and only after that were true diversity and Gini coefficients computed with the tcR R package. The overlap coefficient, calculated on TCRB nucleotide sequences, was used to measure repertoire sharing. As a proxy for the pre-selection repertoire, out-of-frame TCRB sequences from naive cells were analyzed. This immuneACCESS table, as held by TCRdb, lists in-frame sequences with V and J called but not all clones. Of the missing ones, under half trace to an unresolved V gene in checked studies; the others have no known cause. The V and J calls and clone size were taken over from that table, and D and trimming were inferred from the DNA. The table for this sample lists hundreds of thousands of clones; 10% to 15% of them were counted only once. The ten largest account for roughly 0.022% of the sample.

Inclusive of the bounding cysteine and phenylalanine, the CDR3 is 15 residues long. Kept here is only the CDR3 DNA, which spans 45 bases and is read in frame from base 1. According to the germline V gene (reference sequence), CDR1 reads GTSNPN and CDR2 reads SVGIG. The V and J ends are trimmed by 1 base and 0 bases, leaving 7 bases between them. There are a few counts of this clone. Which antigen it targets is not known. The sample holds no much larger clone one base away, and base qualities are not on file. A single peripheral blood draw of about 116 mL on average was collected from each donor into heparinised tubes. Using a panel that included CD45RO, CCR7, CD25, CD127, CD95 and CD27, naive, central memory, regulatory and stem cell-like memory CD4+ T cells were sorted on a BD FACSAria II. Purity was above 98% for every sorted population. Right away, PBMCs were isolated by Lymphoprep density gradient centrifugation and were stained directly, with no culture step. To minimize batch effects, samples were stained and sorted in pairs, one healthy donor with one patient per experiment.

General findings and caveats noted by the study authors: Shorter templates might be favored by PCR, yet because patient and control samples were amplified and corrected together, any such skew would affect both groups equally. In all four CD4+ subsets, TCRB CDR3 length was moderately but significantly shorter in type 1 diabetes patients. Patients with type 1 diabetes made fewer insertions and deleted more nucleotides at VDJ recombination sites, implying thymic rearrangement abnormalities. Because cDNA was sequenced instead of genomic DNA, activated cells with high expression could be over-represented, although the groups did not differ in activation or CD3 levels. Because small numbers of individuals were included in the HLA sub-analyses, any influence of HLA type on TCRB rearrangement was left unresolved. The naive, central memory and regulatory TCRB repertoires appeared to resemble one another more closely among patients than among healthy donors.

The clonotype was recovered from a man younger than 35 with type 1 diabetes. The rearrangement joined TRBV30 to TRBJ1-6; the D gene cannot be named for sure. The sequenced sample consisted of naive CD4+ T cells from blood. The cell subset or site label, read with the paper, signifies: true naive CD4+ T cells. In nucleotide form, the sequence is TGTGCCTGGAGTGGGGTGAACTCCTATAATTCACCCCTCCACTTT. It is translated as CAWSGVNSYNSPLHF.